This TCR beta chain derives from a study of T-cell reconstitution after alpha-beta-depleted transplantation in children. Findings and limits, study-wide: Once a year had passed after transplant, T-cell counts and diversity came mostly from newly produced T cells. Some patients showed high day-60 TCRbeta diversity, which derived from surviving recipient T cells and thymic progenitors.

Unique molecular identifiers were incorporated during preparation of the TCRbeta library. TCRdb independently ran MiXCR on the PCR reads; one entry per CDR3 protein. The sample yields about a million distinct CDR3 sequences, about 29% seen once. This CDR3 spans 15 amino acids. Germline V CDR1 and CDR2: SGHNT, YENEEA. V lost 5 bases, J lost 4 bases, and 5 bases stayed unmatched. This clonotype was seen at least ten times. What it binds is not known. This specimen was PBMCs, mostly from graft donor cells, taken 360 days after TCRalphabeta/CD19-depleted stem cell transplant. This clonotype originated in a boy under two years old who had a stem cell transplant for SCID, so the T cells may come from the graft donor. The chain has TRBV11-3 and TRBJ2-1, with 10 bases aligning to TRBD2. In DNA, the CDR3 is TGTGCCAGCAGCCCGGGACTAGCGCCTTACAATGAGCAGTTCTTC. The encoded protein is CASSPGLAPYNEQFF. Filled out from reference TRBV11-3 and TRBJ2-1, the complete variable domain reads EAGVVQSPRYKIIEKKQPVAFWCNPISGHNTLYWYLQNLGQGPELLIRYENEEAVDDSQLPKDRFSAERLKGVDSTLKIQPAELGDSAVYLCASSPGLAPYNEQFFGPGTRLTVL.